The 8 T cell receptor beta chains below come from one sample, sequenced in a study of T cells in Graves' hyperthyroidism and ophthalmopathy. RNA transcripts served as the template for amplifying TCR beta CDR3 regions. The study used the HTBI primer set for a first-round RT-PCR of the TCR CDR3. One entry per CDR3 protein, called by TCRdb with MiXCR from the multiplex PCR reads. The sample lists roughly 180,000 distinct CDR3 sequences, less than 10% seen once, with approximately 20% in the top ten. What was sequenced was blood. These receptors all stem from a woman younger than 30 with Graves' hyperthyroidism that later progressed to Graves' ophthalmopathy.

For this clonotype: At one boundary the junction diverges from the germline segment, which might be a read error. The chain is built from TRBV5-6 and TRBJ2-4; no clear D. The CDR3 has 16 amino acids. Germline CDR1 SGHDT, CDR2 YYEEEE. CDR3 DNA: TGTGTCAGCAGCTCCCTAGGGATGATGGCCAAAAACATTCAGTACTTC. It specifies CVSSSLGMMAKNIQYF.

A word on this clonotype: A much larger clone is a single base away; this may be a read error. The CDR3 loop is CAGSRESQGTEAFF. The CDR3 DNA reads TGCGCCGGCAGCCGCGAAAGCCAGGGAACTGAAGCTTTCTTT. The chain combines TRBV5-1 with TRBJ1-1; D perhaps matches TRBD1 (5 bases). CDR1 and CDR2 from the germline V gene are SGHRS and YFSETQ. The CDR3 loop spans 14 amino acids.

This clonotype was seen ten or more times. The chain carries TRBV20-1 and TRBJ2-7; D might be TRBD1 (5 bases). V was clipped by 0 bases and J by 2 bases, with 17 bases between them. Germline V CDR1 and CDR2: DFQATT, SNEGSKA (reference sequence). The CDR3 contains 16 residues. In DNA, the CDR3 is TGCAGTGCTAGAGATTCTGGGTCAGGGCTGACCTACGAGCAGTACTTC. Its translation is CSARDSGSGLTYEQYF.

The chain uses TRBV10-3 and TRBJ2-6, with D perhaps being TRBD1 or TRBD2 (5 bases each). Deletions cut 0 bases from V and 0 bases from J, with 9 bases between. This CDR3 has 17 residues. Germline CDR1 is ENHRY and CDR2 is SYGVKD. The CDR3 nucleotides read TGTGCCATCAGTGAGTCCGGGGCAAGCTCTGGGGCCAACGTCCTGACTTTC. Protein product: CAISESGASSGANVLTF.

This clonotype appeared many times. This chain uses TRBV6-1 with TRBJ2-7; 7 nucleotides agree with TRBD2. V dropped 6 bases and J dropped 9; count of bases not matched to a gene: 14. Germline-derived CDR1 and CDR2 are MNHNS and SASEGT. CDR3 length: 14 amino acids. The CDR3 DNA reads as TGTGCCAGCAGGGGGAACTCACTCCCGGGAGGGCAGTACTTC. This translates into CASRGNSLPGGQYF.

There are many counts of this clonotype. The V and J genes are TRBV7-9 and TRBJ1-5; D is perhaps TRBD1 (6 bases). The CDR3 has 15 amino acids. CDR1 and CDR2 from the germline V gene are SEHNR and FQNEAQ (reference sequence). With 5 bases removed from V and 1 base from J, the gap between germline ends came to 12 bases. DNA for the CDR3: TGTGCCAGCAGCCCCCCGGGACACAGCAATCAGCCCCAGCATTTT. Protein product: CASSPPGHSNQPQHF.

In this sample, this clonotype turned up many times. The CDR3 nucleotides are TGTGCCACCAGTGAAGGGGGGTTGAAGCAGTACTTC. Translated, it gives CATSEGGLKQYF. The chain uses TRBV24-1 and TRBJ2-7; the D call may be TRBD1 or TRBD2 (6 bases each). The germline V gene encodes CDR1 KGHDR and CDR2 SFDVKD. CDR3 length: 12 amino acids. V shed 4 bases and J shed 8 bases, with 11 bases lying between them.

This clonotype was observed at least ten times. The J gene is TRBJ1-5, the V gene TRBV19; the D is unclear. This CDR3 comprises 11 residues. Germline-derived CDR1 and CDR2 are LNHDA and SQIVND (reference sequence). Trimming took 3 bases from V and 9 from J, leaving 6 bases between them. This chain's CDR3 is CASSIGGPQHF. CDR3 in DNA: TGTGCCAGTAGTATCGGCGGGCCCCAGCATTTT.